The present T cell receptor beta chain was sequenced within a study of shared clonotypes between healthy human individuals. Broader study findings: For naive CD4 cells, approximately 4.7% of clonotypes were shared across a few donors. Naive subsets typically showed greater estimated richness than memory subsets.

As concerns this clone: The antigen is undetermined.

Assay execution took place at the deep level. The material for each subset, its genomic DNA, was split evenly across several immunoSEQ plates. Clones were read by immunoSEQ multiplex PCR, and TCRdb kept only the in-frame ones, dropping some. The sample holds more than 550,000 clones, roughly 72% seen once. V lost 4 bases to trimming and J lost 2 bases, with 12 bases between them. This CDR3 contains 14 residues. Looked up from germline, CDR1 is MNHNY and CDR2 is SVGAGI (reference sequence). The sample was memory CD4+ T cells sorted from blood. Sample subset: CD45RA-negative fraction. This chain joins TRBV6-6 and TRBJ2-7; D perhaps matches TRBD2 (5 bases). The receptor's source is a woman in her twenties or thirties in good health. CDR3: CASSFGLLTYEQYF. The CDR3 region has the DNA TGTGCCAGCAGTTTCGGACTCTTAACCTACGAGCAGTACTTC.